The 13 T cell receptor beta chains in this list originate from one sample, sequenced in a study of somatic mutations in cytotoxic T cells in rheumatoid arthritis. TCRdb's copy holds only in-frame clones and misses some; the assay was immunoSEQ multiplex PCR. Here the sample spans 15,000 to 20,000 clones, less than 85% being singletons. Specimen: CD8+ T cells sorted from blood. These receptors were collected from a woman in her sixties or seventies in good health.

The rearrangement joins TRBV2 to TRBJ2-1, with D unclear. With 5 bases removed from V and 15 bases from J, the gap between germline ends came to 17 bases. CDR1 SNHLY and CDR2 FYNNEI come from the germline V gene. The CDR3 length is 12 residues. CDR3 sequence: CASSPPWAPTFF. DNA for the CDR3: TGTGCCAGCAGTCCACCCTGGGCCCCCACGTTCTTC.

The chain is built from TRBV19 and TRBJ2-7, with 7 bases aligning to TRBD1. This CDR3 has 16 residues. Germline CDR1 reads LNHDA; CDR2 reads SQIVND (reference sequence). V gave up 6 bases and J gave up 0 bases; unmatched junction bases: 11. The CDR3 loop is CASSLGVTGVSYEQYF. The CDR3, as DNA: TGTGCCAGTAGCCTCGGGGTTACAGGGGTCTCCTACGAGCAGTACTTC.

The CDR3 nucleotides read TGTGCCAGCAGCTTAGTGGGACTAGGGAATGAGCAGTTCTTC. Amino acids: CASSLVGLGNEQFF. V is TRBV7-2 and J is TRBJ2-1; 8 positions match TRBD2. CDR1 and CDR2 (germline): SGHTA, FQGNSA. The V and J ends lost 1 base and 7 bases, in that order; junction bases with no gene match: 3. CDR3 length: 14 residues.

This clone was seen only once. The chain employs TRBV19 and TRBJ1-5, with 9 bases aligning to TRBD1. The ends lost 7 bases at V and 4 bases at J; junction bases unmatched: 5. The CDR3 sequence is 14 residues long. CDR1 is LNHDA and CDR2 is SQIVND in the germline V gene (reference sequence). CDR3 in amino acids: CASTRDRENQPQHF. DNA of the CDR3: TGTGCCAGTACCCGGGACAGGGAAAATCAGCCCCAGCATTTT.

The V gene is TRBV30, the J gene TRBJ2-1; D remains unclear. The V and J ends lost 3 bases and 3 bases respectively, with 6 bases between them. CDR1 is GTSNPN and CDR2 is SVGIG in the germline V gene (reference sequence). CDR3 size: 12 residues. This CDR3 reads CAWRSGYNEQFF. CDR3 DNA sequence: TGTGCCTGGAGATCAGGCTACAATGAGCAGTTCTTC.

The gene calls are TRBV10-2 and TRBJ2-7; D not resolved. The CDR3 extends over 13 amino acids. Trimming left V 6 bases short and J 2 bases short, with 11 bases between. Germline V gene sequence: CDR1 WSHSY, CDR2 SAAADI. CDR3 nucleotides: TGCGCCAGCAGATCGGACCGCGCCTACGAGCAGTACTTC. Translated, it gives CASRSDRAYEQYF.

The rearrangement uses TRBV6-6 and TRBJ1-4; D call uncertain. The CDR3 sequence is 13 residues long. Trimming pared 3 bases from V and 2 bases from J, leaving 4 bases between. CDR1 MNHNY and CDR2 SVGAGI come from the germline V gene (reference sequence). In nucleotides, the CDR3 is TGTGCCAGCAGTTATTCGACTAATGAAAAACTGTTTTTT. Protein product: CASSYSTNEKLFF.

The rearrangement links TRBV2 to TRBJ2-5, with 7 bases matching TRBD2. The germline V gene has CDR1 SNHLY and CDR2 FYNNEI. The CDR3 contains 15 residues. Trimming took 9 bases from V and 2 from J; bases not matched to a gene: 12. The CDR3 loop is CASRKTLSGQETQYF. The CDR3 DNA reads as TGTGCCAGTAGGAAGACCCTTAGCGGGCAAGAGACCCAGTACTTC.

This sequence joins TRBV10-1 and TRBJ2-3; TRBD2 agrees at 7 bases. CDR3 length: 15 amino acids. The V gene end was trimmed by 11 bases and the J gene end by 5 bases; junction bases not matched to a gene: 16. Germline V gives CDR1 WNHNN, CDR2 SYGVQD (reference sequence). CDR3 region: CAGTTNLQREDTQYF. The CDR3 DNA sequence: TGCGCCGGCACTACCAACCTCCAGCGGGAAGATACGCAGTATTTT.

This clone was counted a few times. The CDR3 sequence is CASTSHRFGTEAFF. DNA for the CDR3: TGTGCCAGCACCTCACACCGTTTTGGCACTGAAGCTTTCTTT. J is TRBJ1-1 and V is TRBV6-5; no definite D call. The CDR3 extends over 14 amino acids. Germline CDR1 reads MNHEY; CDR2 reads SVGAGI. The ends were cut back, 7 bases at V and 4 bases at J, with 16 bases in the middle.

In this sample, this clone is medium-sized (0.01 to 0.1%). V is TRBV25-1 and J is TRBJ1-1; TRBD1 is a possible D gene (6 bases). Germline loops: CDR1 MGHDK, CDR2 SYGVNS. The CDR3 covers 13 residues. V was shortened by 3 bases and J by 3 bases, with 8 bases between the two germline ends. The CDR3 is CASSEHRDTEAFF. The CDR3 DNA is TGTGCCAGCAGTGAGCACAGGGACACTGAAGCTTTCTTT.

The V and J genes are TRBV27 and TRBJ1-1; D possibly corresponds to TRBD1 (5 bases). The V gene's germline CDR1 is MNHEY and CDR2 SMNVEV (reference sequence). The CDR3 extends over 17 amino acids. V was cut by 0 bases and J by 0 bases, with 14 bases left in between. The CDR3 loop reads CASSLSWRGGMNTEAFF. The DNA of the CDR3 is TGTGCCAGCAGTTTATCGTGGAGGGGCGGGATGAACACTGAAGCTTTCTTT.

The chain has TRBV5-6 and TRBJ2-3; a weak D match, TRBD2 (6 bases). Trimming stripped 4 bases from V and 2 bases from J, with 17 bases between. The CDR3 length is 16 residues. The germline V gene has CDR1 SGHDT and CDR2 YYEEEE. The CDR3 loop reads CASSTPGLLSTDTQYF. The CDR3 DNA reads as TGTGCCAGCAGCACCCCGGGACTCCTATCCACAGATACGCAGTATTTT.